This is a list of T cell receptor beta chains from one sample in a study of T cell responses to AZD1222 COVID-19 vaccine. The assay was immunoSEQ multiplex PCR, and TCRdb's table has in-frame clones only and misses some. The sample has 200,000 or so clones, roughly 93% seen once. The sample in question was peripheral blood, obtained on day 0 of AZD1222 vaccination. Receptors were obtained from an adult in good health. CDR3s include the opening cysteine and the closing phenylalanine or tryptophan. D genes are given only for firm matches. Some rows have no size entry. The others give once, few or many, or a class for an expanded clone.

v_call	d_call	clone_size	j_call	cdr3_nt	cdr3_aa
TRBV6-5	TRBD1	once	TRBJ1-2	TGTGCCAGCAACCGACAGGGGCAGGGGGACTATGGCTACACCTTC	CASNRQGQGDYGYTF
TRBV11-2	TRBD1	NA	TRBJ1-2	TGTGCCAGCAGCTTAGGACAGGGGGAGTATGGCTACACCTTC	CASSLGQGEYGYTF
TRBV2	NA	once	TRBJ2-5	TGTGCCAGCAGGGGGGGACAGCAAGAGACCCAGTACTTC	CASRGGQQETQYF
TRBV3-1/TRBV3-2	TRBD2	NA	TRBJ2-5	TGTGCCAGCAGCCAGCAGACTAGCGGGAGTGGAGAGACCCAGTACTTC	CASSQQTSGSGETQYF
TRBV7-8	NA	NA	TRBJ1-5	TGTGCCAGCAGCCTATTCGGGGACAGCAATCAGCCCCAGCATTTT	CASSLFGDSNQPQHF
TRBV18	NA	once	TRBJ1-4	TGTGCCAGCTCACCACTGACTAATGAAAAACTGTTTTTT	CASSPLTNEKLFF
TRBV5-1	NA	NA	TRBJ1-5	TGCGCCAGCAGCTTAAATTCAGATCAGCCCCAGCATTTT	CASSLNSDQPQHF
TRBV28	NA	NA	TRBJ1-1	TGTGCCTCCTTCCGACAGTCCATGAACACTGAAGCTTTCTTT	CASFRQSMNTEAFF
TRBV4-1	TRBD1	NA	TRBJ2-2	TGCGCCAGCAGCCGTCTCGACAGGGGGCGCGAGACCGGGGAGCTGTTTTTT	CASSRLDRGRETGELFF
TRBV5-4	NA	NA	TRBJ1-6	TGTGCCAGCAGCTTACCTTATTCACCCCTCCACTTT	CASSLPYSPLHF
TRBV28	NA	NA	TRBJ1-6	TGTGCCAGCAGTTTCCACCGCGGGGCTGGTTCACCCCTCCACTTT	CASSFHRGAGSPLHF
TRBV11-3	TRBD2	NA	TRBJ2-3	TGTGCCAGCAGCTTAGCATCTAGCGGGAGAGGCACAGATACGCAGTATTTT	CASSLASSGRGTDTQYF
TRBV9	TRBD1	NA	TRBJ2-3	TGTGCCAGCAGCAAAAACCGGGACAGGGGGACAGATACGCAGTATTTT	CASSKNRDRGTDTQYF
TRBV2	TRBD2	NA	TRBJ2-1	TGTGCCGGGGGGAGGGTTAATTACAATGAGCAGTTCTTC	CAGGRVNYNEQFF
TRBV12-3/TRBV12-4	NA	NA	TRBJ1-6	TGTGCCAGCAGACTGAATTCACCCCTCCACTTT	CASRLNSPLHF
TRBV7-9	TRBD1	NA	TRBJ2-7	TGTGCCAGCAGCGTAAAGGGACAGGGGGCCTACGAGCAGTACTTC	CASSVKGQGAYEQYF
TRBV10-3	NA	NA	TRBJ2-1	TGTGCCATCACCCGGACAGAACTAGCAATCGGCGAGCAGTTCTTC	CAITRTELAIGEQFF